This T cell receptor beta chain was identified in a study of T cells in Graves' hyperthyroidism and ophthalmopathy. Study conclusions and caveats: Blood also contained most expanded thyroid clonotypes above 0.001. Ophthalmopathy was model-predicted a median approximately 6.9 months pre-onset.

With 5 bases removed from V and 3 bases from J, the gap between germline ends came to 26 bases. The CDR3 sequence is 18 residues long. CDR1 is SGHAT and CDR2 is FQNNGV in the germline V gene. This clonotype was counted at least ten times. Antigen unknown. RNA transcripts were the template for amplifying TCR beta CDR3 regions. First-round RT-PCR with HTBI primers amplified the TCR CDR3 region. TCRdb used MiXCR to reprocess the multiplex PCR reads, holding one entry per CDR3 protein. The sample lists about 600,000 distinct CDR3 sequences; approximately 16% were seen once. Ophthalmopathy cases met thresholds of Clinical Activity Score at least 3, NOSPECS grade at least 4 and duration under 3 months.

This clonotype originated in a woman between 40 and 55 years old with Graves' ophthalmopathy. Sequenced sample: blood. The rearrangement uses TRBV11-2 and TRBJ2-7, with TRBD1 as a possible D gene (6 bases). The CDR3 region has the DNA TGTGCCAGCAGCACTGCGAGGGACGAATTCACAGGGAGCTACGAGCAGTACTTC. It yields the protein CASSTARDEFTGSYEQYF.